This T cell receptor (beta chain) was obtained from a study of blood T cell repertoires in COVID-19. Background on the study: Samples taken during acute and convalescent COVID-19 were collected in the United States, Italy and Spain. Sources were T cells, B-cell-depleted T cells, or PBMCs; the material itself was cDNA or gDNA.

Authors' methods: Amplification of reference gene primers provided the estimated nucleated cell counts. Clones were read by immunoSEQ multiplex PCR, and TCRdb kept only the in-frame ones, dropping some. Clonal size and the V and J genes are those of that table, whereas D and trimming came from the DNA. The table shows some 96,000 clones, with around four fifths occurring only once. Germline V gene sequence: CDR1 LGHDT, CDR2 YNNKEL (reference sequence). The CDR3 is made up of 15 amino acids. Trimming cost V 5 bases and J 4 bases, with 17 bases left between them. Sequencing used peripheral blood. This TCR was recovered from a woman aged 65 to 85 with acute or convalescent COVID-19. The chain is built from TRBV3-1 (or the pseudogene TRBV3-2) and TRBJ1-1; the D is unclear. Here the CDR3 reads CASSFRPTQSTEAFF. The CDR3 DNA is TGTGCCAGCAGCTTTCGGCCGACTCAGAGCACTGAAGCTTTCTTT.